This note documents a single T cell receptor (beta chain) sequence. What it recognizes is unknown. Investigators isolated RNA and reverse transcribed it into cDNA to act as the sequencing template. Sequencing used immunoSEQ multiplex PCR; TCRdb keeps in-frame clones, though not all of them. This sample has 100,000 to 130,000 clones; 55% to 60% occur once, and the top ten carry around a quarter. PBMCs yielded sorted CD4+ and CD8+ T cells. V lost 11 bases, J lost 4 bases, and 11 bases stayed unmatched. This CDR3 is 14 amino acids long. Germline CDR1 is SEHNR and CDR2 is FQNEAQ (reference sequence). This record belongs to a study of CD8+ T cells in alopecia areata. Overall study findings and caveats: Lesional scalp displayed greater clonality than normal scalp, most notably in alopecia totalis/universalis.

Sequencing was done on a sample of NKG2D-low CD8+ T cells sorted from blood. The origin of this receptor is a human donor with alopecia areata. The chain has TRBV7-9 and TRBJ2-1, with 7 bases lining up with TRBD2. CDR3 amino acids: CAHSMASGYNEQFF. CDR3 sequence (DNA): TGTGCCCATTCTATGGCTAGCGGATACAATGAGCAGTTCTTC.